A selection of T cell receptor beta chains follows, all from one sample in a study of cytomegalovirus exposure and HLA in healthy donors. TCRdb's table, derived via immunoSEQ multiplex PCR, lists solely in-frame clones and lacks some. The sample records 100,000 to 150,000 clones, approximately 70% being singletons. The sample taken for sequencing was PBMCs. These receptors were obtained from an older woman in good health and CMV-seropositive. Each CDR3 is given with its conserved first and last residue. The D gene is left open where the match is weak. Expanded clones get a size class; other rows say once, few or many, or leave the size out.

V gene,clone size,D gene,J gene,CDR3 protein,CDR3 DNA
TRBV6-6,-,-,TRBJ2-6,CASSYPDSSGANVLTF,TGTGCCAGCAGTTACCCGGACAGTTCTGGGGCCAACGTCCTGACTTTC
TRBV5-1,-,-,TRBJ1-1,CASSLEGGQFITEAFF,TGCGCCAGCAGCTTAGAGGGGGGGCAGTTCATCACTGAAGCTTTCTTT
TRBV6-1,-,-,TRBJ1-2,CASSEPVGNYGYTF,TGTGCCAGCAGTGAACCAGTGGGCAACTATGGCTACACCTTC
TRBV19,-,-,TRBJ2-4,CASKPQDPRGDIQYF,TGTGCCAGCAAACCACAGGACCCTAGGGGTGACATTCAGTACTTC
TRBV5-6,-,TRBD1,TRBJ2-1,CASTDPGTGSDEQFF,TGTGCCAGCACCGACCCCGGGACAGGGTCGGATGAGCAGTTCTTC
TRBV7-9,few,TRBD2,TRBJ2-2,CASSFLAGGSRTGELFF,TGTGCCAGCAGCTTTCTAGCGGGGGGATCAAGAACCGGGGAGCTGTTTTTT
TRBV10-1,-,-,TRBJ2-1,CASGRGSYNEQFF,TGCGCCAGCGGCAGGGGCTCCTACAATGAGCAGTTCTTC
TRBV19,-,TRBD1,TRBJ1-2,CASSRPGQGNYGYTF,TGTGCCAGTAGTAGACCGGGACAGGGAAACTATGGCTACACCTTC
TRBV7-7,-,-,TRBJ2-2,CASRRGSDSGELFF,TGTGCTAGCAGGAGAGGGAGCGACTCCGGGGAGCTGTTTTTT
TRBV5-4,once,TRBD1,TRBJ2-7,CASSYRTGWSYEQYF,TGTGCCAGCAGCTACAGGACAGGGTGGTCCTACGAGCAGTACTTC
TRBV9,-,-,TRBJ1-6,CASSVARHDNSPLHF,TGTGCCAGCAGCGTAGCCAGGCACGATAATTCACCCCTCCACTTT
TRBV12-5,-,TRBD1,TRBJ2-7,CASGPRQGVYEQYF,TGTGCTAGTGGTCCGCGACAGGGGGTCTACGAGCAGTACTTC
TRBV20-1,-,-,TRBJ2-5,CSASGGTQYF,TGCAGTGCTAGCGGGGGGACCCAGTACTTC
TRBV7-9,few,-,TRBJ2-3,CASSPRRGLGRADTQYF,TGTGCCAGCAGCCCCAGGCGGGGCCTGGGGAGAGCAGATACGCAGTATTTT
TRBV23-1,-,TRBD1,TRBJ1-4,CASSQRDRGGGATNEKLFF,TGCGCCAGCAGTCAACGAGACAGGGGAGGGGGGGCAACTAATGAAAAACTGTTTTTT
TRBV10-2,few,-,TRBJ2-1,CASSEGQGTGEQFF,TGCGCCAGCAGTGAGGGGCAGGGAACAGGGGAGCAGTTCTTC
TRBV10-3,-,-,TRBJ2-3,CAISDLEGPYADTQYF,TGTGCCATCAGTGATTTGGAGGGGCCTTATGCGGATACGCAGTATTTT
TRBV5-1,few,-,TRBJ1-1,CASRRSGLLEAEAFF,TGCGCCAGCAGGCGGTCAGGACTGTTGGAGGCTGAAGCTTTCTTT
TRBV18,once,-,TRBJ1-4,CASSPGTSNEKLFF,TGTGCCAGCTCACCAGGGACTTCTAATGAAAAACTGTTTTTT
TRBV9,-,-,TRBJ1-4,CASSAGHLATNEKLFF,TGTGCCAGCAGCGCGGGACACCTCGCAACTAATGAAAAACTGTTTTTT
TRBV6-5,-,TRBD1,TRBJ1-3,CASSPGGGGNTIYF,TGTGCCAGCAGTCCAGGGGGCGGCGGAAACACCATATATTTT
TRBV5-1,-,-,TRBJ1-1,CASSLVRAGEAFF,TGCGCCAGCAGCTTGGTGAGGGCGGGTGAAGCTTTCTTT
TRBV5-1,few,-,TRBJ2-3,CASSTIVGSYTDTQYF,TGCGCCAGCAGCACGATTGTGGGGAGCTACACAGATACGCAGTATTTT
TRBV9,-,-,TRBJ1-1,CASSPRRGDTEAFF,TGTGCCAGCAGCCCTCGGCGGGGGGATACTGAAGCTTTCTTT
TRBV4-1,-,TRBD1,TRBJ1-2,CASSQEILGGLYGYTF,TGCGCCAGCAGCCAAGAGATTCTAGGGGGCCTCTATGGCTACACCTTC
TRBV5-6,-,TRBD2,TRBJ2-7,CASSLLAGGYEQYF,TGTGCCAGCAGCTTACTAGCGGGGGGCTACGAGCAGTACTTC
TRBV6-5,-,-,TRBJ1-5,CASSYSYQGNQPQHF,TGTGCCAGCAGTTACTCGTACCAGGGCAATCAGCCCCAGCATTTT
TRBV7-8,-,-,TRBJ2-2,CASRTTNTGELFF,TGTGCCAGCAGAACTACGAACACCGGGGAGCTGTTTTTT
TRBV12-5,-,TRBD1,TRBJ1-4,CASGLEGAGEKLFF,TGTGCTAGTGGTTTGGAGGGGGCCGGAGAAAAACTGTTTTTT
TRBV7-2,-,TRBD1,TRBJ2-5,CASSLDRGLETQYF,TGTGCCAGCAGCTTGGACAGGGGGCTGGAGACCCAGTACTTC
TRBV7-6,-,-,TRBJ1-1,CASSTQQGTEAFF,TGTGCCAGCAGCACCCAACAGGGCACTGAAGCTTTCTTT
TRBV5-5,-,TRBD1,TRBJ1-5,CASSAWTGDNQPQHF,TGTGCCAGCAGCGCGTGGACAGGGGACAATCAGCCCCAGCATTTT
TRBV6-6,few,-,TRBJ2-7,CASSPTGRDYEQYF,TGTGCCAGCAGTCCTACCGGCAGGGACTACGAGCAGTACTTC
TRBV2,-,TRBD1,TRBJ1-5,CASGGTGRDQPQHF,TGTGCCAGCGGGGGGACAGGGAGGGATCAGCCCCAGCATTTT
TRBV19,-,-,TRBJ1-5,CASTLTASYDQPQHF,TGTGCCAGTACCTTGACAGCCTCTTATGATCAGCCCCAGCATTTT
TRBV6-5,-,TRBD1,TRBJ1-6,CASSSGQHSPLHF,TGTGCCAGCAGTTCGGGACAGCATTCACCCCTCCACTTT
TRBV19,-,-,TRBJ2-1,CASSFGQAYNEQFF,TGTGCCAGTAGTTTCGGACAAGCCTACAATGAGCAGTTCTTC
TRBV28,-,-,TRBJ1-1,CASRYRDSNTEAFF,TGTGCCAGCAGATATCGGGACTCGAACACTGAAGCTTTCTTT
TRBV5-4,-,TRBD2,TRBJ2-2,CASTGLAGGNTGELFF,TGTGCCAGCACCGGACTAGCGGGGGGGAACACCGGGGAGCTGTTTTTT
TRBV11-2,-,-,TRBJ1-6,CASSHGQLHNSPLHF,TGTGCCAGCAGCCACGGACAGTTGCATAATTCACCCCTCCACTTT
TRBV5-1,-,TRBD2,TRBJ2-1,CASSFSPRGTSGNNEQFF,TGCGCCAGCAGCTTCTCCCCGAGGGGGACTAGCGGAAACAATGAGCAGTTCTTC
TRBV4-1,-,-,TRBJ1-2,CASSQDESLNYGYTF,TGCGCCAGCAGCCAAGATGAAAGCCTAAACTATGGCTACACCTTC
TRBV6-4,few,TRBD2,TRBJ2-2,CASSDLPGLVGELFF,TGTGCCAGCAGTGACCTTCCGGGACTAGTGGGGGAGCTGTTTTTT
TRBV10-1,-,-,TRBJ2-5,CASSEVEQYF,TGCGCCAGCAGTGAGGTTGAGCAGTACTTC